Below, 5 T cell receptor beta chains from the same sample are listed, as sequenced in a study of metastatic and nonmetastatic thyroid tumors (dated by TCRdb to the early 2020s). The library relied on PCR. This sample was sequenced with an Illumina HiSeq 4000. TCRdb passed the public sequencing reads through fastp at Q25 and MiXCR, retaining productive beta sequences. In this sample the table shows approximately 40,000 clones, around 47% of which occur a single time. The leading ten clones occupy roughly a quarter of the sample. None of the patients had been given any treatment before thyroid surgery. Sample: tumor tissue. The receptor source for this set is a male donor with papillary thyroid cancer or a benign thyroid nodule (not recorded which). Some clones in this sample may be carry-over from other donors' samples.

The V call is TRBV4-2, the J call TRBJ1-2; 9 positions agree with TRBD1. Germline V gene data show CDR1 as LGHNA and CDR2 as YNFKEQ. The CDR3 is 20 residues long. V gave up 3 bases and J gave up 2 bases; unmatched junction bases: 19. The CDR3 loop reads CASSQGTPGTGKNWNYGYTF. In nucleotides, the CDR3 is TGTGCCAGCAGCCAGGGGACTCCCGGGACAGGGAAAAATTGGAACTATGGCTACACCTTC.

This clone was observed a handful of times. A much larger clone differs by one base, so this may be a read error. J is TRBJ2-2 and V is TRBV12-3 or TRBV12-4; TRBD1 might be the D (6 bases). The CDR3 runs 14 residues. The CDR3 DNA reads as TGTGTCATCCGCCGGGACACCAACACCGGGGAGCTGTTTTTT. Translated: CVIRRDTNTGELFF.

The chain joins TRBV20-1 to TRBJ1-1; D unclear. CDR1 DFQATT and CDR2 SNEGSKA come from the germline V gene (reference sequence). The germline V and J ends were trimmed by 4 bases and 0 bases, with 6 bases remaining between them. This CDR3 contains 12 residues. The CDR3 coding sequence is TGCAGTGCTAATAGTCTGAACACTGAAGCTTTCTTT. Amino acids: CSANSLNTEAFF.

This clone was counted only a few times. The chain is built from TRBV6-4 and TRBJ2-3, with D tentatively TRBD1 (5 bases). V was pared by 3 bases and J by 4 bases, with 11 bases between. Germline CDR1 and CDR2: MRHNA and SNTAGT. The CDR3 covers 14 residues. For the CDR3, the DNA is TGTGCCAGCAGTGAAGGGCAGGGCGCAGATACGCAGTATTTT. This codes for CASSEGQGADTQYF.

The CDR3 region has the DNA TGTGCCAGCAGTCCGGGACATTCGGAGGACGAGCAGTACTTC. This sequence encodes CASSPGHSEDEQYF. V usage is TRBV12-3 or TRBV12-4 and J usage is TRBJ2-7; weak D call: TRBD1 (6 bases). Trimming pared 5 bases from V and 5 bases from J, leaving 16 bases between. The CDR3 sequence is 14 residues long.